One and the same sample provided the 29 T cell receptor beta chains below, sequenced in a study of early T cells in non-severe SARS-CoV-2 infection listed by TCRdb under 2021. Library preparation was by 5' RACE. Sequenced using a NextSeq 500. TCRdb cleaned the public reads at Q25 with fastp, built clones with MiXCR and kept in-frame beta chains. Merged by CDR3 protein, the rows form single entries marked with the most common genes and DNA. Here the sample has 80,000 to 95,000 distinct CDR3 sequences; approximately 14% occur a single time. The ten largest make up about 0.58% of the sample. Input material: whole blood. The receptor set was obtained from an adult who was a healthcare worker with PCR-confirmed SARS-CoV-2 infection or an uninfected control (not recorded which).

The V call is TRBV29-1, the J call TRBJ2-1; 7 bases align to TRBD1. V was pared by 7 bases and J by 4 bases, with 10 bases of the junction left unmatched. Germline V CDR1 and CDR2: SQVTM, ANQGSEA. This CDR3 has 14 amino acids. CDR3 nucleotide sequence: TGCAGCGCTGGACGACAGGGTGGGTACAATGAGCAGTTCTTC. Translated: CSAGRQGGYNEQFF.

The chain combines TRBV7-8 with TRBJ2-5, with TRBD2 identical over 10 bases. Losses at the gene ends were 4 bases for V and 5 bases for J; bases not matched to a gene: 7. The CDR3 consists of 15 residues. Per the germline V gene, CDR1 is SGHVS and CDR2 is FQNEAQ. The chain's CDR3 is CASSYQRGGTETQYF. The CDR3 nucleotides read TGTGCCAGCAGCTATCAGCGGGGGGGCACCGAGACCCAGTACTTC.

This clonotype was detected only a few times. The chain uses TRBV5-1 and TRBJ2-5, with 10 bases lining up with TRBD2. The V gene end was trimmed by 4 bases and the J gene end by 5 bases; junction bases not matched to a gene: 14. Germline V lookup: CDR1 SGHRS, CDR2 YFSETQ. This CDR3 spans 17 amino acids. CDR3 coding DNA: TGCGCCAGCAGCCCCTCGGCTAGCGGGGGATACGGGGAGACCCAGTACTTC. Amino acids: CASSPSASGGYGETQYF.

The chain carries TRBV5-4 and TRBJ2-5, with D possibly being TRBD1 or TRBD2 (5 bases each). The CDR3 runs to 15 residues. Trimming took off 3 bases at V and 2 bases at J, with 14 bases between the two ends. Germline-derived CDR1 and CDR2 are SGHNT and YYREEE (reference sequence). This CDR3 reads CASSSGTAGQETQYF. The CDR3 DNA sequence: TGTGCCAGCAGCTCGGGGACCGCAGGGCAAGAGACCCAGTACTTC.

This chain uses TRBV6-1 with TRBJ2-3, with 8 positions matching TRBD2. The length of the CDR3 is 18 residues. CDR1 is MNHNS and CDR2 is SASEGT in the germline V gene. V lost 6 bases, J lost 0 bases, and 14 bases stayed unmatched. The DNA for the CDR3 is TGTGCCAGCAGCCCAATCCCTGGGGGCGGGGGGAGCACAGATACGCAGTATTTT. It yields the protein CASSPIPGGGGSTDTQYF.

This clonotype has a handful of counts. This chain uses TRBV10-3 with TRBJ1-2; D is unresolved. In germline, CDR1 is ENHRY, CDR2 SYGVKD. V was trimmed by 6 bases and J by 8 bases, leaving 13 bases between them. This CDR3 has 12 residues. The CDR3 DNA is TGTGCCATCAGGGAGGGTAATCAGGGCTACACCTTC. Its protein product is CAIREGNQGYTF.

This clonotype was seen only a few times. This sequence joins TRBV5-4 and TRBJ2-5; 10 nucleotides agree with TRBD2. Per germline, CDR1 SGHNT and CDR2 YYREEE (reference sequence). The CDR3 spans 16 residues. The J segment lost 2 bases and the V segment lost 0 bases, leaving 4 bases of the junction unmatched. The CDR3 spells CASSLDLAGVQETQYF. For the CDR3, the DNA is TGTGCCAGCAGCTTGGACCTAGCGGGGGTTCAAGAGACCCAGTACTTC.

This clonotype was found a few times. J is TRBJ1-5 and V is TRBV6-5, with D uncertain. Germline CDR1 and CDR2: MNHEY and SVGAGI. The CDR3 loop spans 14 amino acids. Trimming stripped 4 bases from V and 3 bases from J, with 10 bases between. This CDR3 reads CASSSDGNNQPQHF. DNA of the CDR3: TGTGCCAGCAGTTCGGACGGCAACAATCAGCCCCAGCATTTT.

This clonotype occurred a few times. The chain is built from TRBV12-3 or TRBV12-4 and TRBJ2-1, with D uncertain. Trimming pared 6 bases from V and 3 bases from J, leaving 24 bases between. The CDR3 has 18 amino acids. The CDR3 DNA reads TGTGCCAGCAGCTATCGGACCCTCGGCGGCAGAGGCTACAATGAGCAGTTCTTC. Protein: CASSYRTLGGRGYNEQFF.

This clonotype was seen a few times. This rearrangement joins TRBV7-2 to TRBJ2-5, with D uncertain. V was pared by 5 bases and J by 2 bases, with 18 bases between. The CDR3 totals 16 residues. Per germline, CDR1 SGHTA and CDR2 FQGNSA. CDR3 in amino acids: CASSTGPTGTQETQYF. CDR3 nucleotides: TGTGCCAGCAGCACTGGCCCCACTGGTACTCAAGAGACCCAGTACTTC.

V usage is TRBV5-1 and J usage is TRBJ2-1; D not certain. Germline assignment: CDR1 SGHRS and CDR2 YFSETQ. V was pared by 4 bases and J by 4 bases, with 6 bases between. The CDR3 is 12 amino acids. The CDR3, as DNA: TGCGCCAGCAGCCTAAAATACAATGAGCAGTTCTTC. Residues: CASSLKYNEQFF.

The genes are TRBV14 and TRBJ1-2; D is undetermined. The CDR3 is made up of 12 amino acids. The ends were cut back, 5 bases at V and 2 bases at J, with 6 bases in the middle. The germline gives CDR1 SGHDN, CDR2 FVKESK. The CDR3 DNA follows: TGTGCCAGCAGCGTACAAAACTATGGCTACACCTTC. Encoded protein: CASSVQNYGYTF.

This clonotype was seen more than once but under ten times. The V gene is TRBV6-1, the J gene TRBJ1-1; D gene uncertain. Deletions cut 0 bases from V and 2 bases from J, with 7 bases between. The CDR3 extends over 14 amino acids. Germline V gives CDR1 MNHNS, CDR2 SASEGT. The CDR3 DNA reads TGTGCCAGCAGTGAAGCCTCGGTTAACACTGAAGCTTTCTTT. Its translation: CASSEASVNTEAFF.

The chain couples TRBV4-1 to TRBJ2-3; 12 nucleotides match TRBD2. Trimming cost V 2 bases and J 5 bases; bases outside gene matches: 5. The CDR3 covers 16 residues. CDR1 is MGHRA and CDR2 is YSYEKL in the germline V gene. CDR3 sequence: CASSQPSGGAVDTQYF. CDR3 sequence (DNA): TGCGCCAGCAGCCAACCTAGCGGGGGGGCAGTAGATACGCAGTATTTT.

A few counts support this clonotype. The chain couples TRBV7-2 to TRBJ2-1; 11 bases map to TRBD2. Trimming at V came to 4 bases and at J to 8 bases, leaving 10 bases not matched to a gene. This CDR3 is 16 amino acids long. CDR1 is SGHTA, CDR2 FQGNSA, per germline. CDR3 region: CASSYKPASGGYEQFF. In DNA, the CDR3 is TGTGCCAGCAGCTATAAACCGGCTAGCGGGGGGTATGAGCAGTTCTTC.

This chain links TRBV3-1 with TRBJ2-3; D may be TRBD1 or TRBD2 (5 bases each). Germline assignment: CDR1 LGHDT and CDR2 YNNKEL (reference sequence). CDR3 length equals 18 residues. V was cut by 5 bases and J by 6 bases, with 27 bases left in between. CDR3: CASSSPAPPGPNVDTQYF. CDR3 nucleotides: TGTGCCAGCAGCTCCCCGGCCCCCCCGGGACCAAACGTGGATACGCAGTATTTT.

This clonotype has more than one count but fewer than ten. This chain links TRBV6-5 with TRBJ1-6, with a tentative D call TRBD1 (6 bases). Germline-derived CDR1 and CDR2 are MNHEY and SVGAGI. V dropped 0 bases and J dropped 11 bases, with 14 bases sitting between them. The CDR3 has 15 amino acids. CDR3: CASSYSKGGSTPLHF. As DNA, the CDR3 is TGTGCCAGCAGTTACTCGAAAGGGGGTAGTACACCCCTCCACTTT.

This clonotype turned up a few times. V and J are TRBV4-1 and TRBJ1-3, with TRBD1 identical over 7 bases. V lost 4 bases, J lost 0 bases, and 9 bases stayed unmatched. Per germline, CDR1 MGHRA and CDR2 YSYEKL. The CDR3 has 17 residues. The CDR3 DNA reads TGCGCCAGCAGCCCCTTAGGGCGGACAGGCTCTGGAAACACCATATATTTT. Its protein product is CASSPLGRTGSGNTIYF.

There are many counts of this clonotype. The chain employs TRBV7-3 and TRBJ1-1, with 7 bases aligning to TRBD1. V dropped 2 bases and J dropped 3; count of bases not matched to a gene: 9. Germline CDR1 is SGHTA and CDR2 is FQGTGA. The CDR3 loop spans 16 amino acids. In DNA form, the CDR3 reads TGTGCCAGCAGCTTAGGCGTCACAGGGGAGCACACTGAAGCTTTCTTT. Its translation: CASSLGVTGEHTEAFF.

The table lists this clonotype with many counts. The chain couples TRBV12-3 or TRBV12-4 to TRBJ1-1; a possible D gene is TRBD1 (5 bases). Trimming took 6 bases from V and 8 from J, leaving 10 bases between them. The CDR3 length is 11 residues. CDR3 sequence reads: CASSPGVEAFF. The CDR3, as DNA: TGTGCCAGCAGCCCGGGGGTCGAAGCTTTCTTT.

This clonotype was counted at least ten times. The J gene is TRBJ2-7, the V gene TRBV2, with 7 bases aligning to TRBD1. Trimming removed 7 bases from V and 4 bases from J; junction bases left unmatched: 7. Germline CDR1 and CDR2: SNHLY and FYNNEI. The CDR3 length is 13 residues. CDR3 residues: CASTRKTGYEQYV. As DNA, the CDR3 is TGTGCCAGCACCCGAAAGACAGGGTACGAGCAGTACGTC.

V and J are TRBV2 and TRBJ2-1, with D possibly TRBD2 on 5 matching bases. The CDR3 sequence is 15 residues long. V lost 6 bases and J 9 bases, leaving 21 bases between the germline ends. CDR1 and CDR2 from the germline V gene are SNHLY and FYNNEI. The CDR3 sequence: CASRSPEGLNGEQFF. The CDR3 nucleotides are TGTGCCAGCAGATCCCCCGAGGGCTTAAACGGTGAGCAGTTCTTC.

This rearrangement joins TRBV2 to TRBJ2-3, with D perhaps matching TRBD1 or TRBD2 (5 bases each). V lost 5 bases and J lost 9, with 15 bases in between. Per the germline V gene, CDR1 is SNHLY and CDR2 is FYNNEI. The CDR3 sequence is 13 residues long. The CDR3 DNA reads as TGTGCCAGCAGTCCAGTTACAGGAGGAACGCAGTATTTT. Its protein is CASSPVTGGTQYF. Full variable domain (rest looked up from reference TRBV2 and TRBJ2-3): EPEVTQTPSHQVTQMGQEVILRCVPISNHLYFYWYRQILGQKVEFLVSFYNNEISEKSEIFDDQFSVERPDGSNFTLKIRSTKLEDSAMYFCASSPVTGGTQYFGPGTRLTVL.

CDR3 sequence (DNA): TGTGCCAGCAGCGGGATGGGGGGCAACTTTGATGGCTACACCTTC. Its protein is CASSGMGGNFDGYTF. V is TRBV12-3 or TRBV12-4 and J is TRBJ1-2, with D perhaps matching TRBD1 (6 bases). The CDR3 has 15 residues. V lost 6 bases and J lost 6, with 20 bases in between.

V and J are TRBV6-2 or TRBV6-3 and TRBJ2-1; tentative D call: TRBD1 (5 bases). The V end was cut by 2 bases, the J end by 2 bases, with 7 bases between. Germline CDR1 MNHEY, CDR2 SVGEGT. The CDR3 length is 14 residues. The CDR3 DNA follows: TGTGCCAGCAGTTACGGGGCGGCCTACAATGAGCAGTTCTTC. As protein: CASSYGAAYNEQFF.

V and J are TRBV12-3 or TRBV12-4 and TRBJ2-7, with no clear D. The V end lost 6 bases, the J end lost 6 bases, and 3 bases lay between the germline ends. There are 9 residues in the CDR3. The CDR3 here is CASRPEQYV. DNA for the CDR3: TGTGCCAGCAGACCCGAGCAGTACGTC.

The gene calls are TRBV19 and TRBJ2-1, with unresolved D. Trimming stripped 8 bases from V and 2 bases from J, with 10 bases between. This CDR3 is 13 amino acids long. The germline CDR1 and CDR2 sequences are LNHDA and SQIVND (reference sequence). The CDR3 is CASLSQPYNEQFF. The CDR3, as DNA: TGTGCCAGTCTTTCTCAACCCTACAATGAGCAGTTCTTC.

Here the CDR3 DNA reads TGTGCCAGCAGCGCCGGGACAGAGCCCTATGGCTACACCTTC. It specifies CASSAGTEPYGYTF. The rearrangement uses TRBV6-5 and TRBJ1-2; the match to TRBD1 covers 7 bases. Germline CDR1 and CDR2: MNHEY and SVGAGI. J was trimmed by 4 bases and V by 6 bases; bases with no gene match: 8. The CDR3 runs to 14 residues.

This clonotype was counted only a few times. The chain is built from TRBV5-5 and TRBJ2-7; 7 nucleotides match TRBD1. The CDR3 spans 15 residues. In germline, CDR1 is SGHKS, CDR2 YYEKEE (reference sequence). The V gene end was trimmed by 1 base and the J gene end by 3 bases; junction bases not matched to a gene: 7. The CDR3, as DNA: TGTGCCAGCAGCTTGACCGGTGGACAGGACTACGAGCAGTACGTC. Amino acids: CASSLTGGQDYEQYV.